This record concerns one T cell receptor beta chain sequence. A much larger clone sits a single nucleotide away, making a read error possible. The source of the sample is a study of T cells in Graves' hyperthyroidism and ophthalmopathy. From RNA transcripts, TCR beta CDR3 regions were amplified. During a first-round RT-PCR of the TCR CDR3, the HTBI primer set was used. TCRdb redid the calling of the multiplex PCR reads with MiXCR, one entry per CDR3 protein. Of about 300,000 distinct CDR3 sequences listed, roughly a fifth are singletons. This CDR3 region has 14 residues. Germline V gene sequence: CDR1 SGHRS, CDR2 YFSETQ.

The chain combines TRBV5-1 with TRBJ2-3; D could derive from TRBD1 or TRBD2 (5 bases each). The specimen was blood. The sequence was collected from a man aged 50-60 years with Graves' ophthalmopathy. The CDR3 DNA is TGCACCAGCAGGCCCGGGACCGAACTAGATACGCAGTATTTT. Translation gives CTSRPGTELDTQYF.